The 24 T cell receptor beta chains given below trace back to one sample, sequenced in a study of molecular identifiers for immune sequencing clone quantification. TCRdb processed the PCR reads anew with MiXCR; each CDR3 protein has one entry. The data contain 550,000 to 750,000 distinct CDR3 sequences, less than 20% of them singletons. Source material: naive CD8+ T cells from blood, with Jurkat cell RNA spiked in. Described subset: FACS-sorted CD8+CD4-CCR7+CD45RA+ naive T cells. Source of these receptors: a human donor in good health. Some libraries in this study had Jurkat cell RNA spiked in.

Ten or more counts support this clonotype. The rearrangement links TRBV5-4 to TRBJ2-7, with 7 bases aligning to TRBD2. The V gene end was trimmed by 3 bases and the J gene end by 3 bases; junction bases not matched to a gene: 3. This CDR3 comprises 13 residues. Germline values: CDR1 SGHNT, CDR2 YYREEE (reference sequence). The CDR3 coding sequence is TGTGCCAGCAGCTCCCAGCGGGACTACGAGCAGTACTTC. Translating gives CASSSQRDYEQYF.

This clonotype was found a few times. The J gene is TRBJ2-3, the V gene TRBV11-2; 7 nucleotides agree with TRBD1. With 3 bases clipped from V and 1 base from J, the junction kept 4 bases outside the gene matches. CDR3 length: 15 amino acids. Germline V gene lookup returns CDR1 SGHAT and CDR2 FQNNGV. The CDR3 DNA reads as TGTGCCAGCAGCTTTTATGGACAGGGCACAGATACGCAGTATTTT. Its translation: CASSFYGQGTDTQYF.

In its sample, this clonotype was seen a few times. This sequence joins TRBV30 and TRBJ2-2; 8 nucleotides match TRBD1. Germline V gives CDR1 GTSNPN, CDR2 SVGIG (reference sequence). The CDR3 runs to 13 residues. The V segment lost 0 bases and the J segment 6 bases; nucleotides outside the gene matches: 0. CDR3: CAWSVQGAGELFF. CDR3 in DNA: TGTGCCTGGAGTGTACAGGGGGCCGGGGAGCTGTTTTTT.

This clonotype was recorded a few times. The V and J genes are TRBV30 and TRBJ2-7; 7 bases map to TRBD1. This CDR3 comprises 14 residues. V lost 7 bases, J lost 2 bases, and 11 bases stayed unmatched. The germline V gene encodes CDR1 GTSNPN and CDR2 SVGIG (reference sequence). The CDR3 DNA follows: TGTGCCTTGAAAGACAGGGATCGAACCTACGAGCAGTACTTC. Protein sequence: CALKDRDRTYEQYF.

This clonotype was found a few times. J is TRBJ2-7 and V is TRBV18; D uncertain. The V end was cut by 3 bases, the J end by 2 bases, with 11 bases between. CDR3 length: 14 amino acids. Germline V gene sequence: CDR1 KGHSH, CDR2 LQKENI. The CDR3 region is CASSPPLSTYEQYF. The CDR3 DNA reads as TGTGCCAGCTCACCTCCTCTTTCTACCTACGAGCAGTACTTC.

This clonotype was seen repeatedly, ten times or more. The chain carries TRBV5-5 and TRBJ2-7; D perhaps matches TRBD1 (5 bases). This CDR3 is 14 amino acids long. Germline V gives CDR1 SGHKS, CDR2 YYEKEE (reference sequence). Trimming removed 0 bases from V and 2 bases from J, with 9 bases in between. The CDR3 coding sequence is TGTGCCAGCAGCTTGGCCCCGGACACCTACGAGCAGTACTTC. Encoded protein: CASSLAPDTYEQYF.

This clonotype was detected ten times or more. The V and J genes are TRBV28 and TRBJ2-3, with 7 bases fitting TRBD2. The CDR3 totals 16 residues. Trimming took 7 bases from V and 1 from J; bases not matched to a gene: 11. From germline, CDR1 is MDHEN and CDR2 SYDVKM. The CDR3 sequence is CASIGRGSWGTDTQYF. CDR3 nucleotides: TGTGCCAGCATTGGGCGGGGGTCATGGGGCACAGATACGCAGTATTTT. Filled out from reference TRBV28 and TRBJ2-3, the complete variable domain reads DVKVTQSSRYLVKRTGEKVFLECVQDMDHENMFWYRQDPGLGLRLIYFSYDVKMKEKGDIPEGYSVSREKKERFSLILESASTNQTSMYLCASIGRGSWGTDTQYFGPGTRLTVL.

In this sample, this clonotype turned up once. Here the CDR3 reads CASSQDASRLNEQFF. The DNA of the CDR3 is TGCGCCAGCAGCCAAGATGCGTCGAGATTGAATGAGCAGTTCTTC. This chain links TRBV4-3 with TRBJ2-1; D is unresolved. Germline loops: CDR1 LGHNA, CDR2 YSLEER. The CDR3 is made up of 15 amino acids. Trimming pared 0 bases from V and 7 bases from J, leaving 13 bases between.

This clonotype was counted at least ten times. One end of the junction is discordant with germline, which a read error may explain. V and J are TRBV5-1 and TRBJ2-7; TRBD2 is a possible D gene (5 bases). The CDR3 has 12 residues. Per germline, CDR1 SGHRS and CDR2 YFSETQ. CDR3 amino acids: CASSPLGGEQYF. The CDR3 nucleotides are TGTGCCAGCAGCCCGCTCGGAGGCGAGCAGTACTTC.

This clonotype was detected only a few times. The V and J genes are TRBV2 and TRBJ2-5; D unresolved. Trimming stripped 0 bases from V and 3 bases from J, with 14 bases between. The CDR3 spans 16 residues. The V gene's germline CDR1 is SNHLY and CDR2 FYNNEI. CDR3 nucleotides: TGTGCCAGCAGTGAAGCGCTTACCCCCTGGGAAGAGACCCAGTACTTC. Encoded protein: CASSEALTPWEETQYF. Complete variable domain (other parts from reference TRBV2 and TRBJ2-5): EPEVTQTPSHQVTQMGQEVILRCVPISNHLYFYWYRQILGQKVEFLVSFYNNEISEKSEIFDDQFSVERPDGSNFTLKIRSTKLEDSAMYFCASSEALTPWEETQYFGPGTRLLVL.

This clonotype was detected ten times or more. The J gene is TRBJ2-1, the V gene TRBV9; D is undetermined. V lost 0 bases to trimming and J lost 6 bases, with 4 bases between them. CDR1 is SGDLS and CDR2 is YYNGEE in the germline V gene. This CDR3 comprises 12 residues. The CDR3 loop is CASSVESNEQFF. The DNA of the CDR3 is TGTGCCAGCAGCGTAGAATCCAATGAGCAGTTCTTC. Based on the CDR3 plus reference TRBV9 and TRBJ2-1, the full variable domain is DSGVTQTPKHLITATGQRVTLRCSPRSGDLSVYWYQQSLDQGLQFLIQYYNGEERAKGNILERFSAQQFPDLHSELNLSSLELGDSALYFCASSVESNEQFFGPGTRLTVL.

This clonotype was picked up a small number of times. The CDR3 is CASSQSRAAYNEQFF. The CDR3, as DNA: TGCGCCAGCAGCCAGTCTCGGGCCGCTTACAATGAGCAGTTCTTC. The chain couples TRBV4-1 to TRBJ2-1; D is uncertain. Trimming took 3 bases from V and 4 from J, leaving 13 bases between them. CDR1 MGHRA and CDR2 YSYEKL come from the germline V gene. The CDR3 covers 15 residues.

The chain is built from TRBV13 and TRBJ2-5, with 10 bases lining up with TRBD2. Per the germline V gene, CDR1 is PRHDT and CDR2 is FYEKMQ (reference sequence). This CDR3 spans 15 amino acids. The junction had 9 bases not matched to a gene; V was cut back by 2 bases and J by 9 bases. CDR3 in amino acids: CASSLFHTSGASQYF. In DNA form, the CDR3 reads TGTGCCAGCAGCTTATTTCATACTAGCGGGGCGTCCCAGTACTTC.

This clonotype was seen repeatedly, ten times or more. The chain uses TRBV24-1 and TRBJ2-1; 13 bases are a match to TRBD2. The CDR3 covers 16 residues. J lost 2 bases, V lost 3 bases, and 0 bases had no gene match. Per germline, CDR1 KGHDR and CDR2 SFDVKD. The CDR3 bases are TGTGCCACCAGTGATGGGACTAGCGGGGCCTACAATGAGCAGTTCTTC. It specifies CATSDGTSGAYNEQFF.

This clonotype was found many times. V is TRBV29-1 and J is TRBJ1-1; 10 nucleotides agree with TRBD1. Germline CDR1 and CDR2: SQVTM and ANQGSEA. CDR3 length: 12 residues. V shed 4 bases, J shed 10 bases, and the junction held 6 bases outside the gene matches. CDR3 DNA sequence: TGCAGCGTTGGCTTGAGGACAGGGGGAGCTTTCTTT. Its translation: CSVGLRTGGAFF.

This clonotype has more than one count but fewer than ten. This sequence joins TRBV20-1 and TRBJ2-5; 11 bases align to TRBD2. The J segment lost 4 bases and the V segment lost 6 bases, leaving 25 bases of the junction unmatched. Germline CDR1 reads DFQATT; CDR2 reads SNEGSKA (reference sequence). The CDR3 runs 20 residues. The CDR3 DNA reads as TGCAGTGCGGAAACAGCCGACTATAGCGGGGGGGCCGAGGTATTAGAGACCCAGTACTTC. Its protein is CSAETADYSGGAEVLETQYF.

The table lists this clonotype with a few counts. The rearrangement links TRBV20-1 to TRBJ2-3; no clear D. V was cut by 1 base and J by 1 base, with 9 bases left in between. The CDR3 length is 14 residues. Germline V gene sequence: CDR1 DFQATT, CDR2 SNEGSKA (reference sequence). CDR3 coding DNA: TGCAGTGCTAGAGTCCGGACGGGCACAGATACGCAGTATTTT. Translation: CSARVRTGTDTQYF.

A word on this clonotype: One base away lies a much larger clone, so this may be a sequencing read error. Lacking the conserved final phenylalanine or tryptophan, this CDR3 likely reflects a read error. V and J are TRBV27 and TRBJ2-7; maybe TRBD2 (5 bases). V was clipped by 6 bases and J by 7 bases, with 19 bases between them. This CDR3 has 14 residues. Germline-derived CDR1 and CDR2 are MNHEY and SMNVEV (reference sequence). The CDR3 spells CASSPGVRPWEQYL. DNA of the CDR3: TGTGCCAGCAGCCCCGGGGTTCGGCCGTGGGAGCAGTACCTC.

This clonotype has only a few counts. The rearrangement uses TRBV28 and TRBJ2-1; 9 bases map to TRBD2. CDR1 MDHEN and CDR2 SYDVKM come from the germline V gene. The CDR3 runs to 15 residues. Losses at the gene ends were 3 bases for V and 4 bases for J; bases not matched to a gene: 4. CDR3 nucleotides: TGTGCCAGCAGTTTGACTAGCGGCCAGTACAATGAGCAGTTCTTC. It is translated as CASSLTSGQYNEQFF.

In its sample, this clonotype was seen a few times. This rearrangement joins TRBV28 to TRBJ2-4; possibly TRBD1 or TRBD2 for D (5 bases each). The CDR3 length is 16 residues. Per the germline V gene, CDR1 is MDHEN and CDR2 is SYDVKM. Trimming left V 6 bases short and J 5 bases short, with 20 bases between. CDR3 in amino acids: CASSTLWGTVENIQYF. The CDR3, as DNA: TGTGCCAGCAGCACCCTCTGGGGGACGGTAGAAAACATTCAGTACTTC. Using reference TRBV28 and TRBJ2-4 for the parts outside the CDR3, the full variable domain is DVKVTQSSRYLVKRTGEKVFLECVQDMDHENMFWYRQDPGLGLRLIYFSYDVKMKEKGDIPEGYSVSREKKERFSLILESASTNQTSMYLCASSTLWGTVENIQYFGAGTRLSVL.

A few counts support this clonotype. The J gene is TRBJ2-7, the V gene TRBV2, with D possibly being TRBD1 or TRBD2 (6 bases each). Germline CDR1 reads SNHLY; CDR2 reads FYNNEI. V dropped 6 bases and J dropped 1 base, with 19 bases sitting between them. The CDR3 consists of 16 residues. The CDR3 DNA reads TGTGCCAGCAGAGATAGGGCGGGGACATCTTCCTACGAGCAGTACTTC. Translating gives CASRDRAGTSSYEQYF. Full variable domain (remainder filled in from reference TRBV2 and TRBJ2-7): EPEVTQTPSHQVTQMGQEVILRCVPISNHLYFYWYRQILGQKVEFLVSFYNNEISEKSEIFDDQFSVERPDGSNFTLKIRSTKLEDSAMYFCASRDRAGTSSYEQYFGPGTRLTVT.

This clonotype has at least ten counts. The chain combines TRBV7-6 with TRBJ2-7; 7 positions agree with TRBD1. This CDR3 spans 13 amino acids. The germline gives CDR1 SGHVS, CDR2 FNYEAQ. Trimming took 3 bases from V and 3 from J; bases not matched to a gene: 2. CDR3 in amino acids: CASSLGQHYEQYF. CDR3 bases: TGTGCCAGCAGCTTGGGACAGCACTACGAGCAGTACTTC.

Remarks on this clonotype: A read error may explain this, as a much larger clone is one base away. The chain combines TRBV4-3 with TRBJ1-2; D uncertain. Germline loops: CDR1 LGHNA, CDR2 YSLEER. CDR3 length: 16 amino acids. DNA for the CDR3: TGCGCCAGCAGCCAAGAAGTTTACACGACGTTCTATGGCCACACCTTC. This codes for CASSQEVYTTFYGHTF.

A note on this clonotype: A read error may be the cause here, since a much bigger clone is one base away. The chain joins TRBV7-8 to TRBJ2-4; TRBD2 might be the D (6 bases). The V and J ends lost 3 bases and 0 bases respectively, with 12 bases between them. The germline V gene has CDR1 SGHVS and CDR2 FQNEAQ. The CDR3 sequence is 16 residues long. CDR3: CASSFGWRVAKNIQYF. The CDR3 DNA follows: TGTGCCAGCAGCTTTGGGTGGAGGGTAGCCAAAAACATTCAGTACTTC. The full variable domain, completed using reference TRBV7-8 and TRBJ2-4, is GAGVSQSPRYKVAKRGQDVALRCDPISGHVSLFWYQQALGQGPEFLTYFQNEAQLDKSGLPSDRFFAERPEGSVSTLKIQRTQQEDSAVYLCASSFGWRVAKNIQYFGAGTRLSVL.